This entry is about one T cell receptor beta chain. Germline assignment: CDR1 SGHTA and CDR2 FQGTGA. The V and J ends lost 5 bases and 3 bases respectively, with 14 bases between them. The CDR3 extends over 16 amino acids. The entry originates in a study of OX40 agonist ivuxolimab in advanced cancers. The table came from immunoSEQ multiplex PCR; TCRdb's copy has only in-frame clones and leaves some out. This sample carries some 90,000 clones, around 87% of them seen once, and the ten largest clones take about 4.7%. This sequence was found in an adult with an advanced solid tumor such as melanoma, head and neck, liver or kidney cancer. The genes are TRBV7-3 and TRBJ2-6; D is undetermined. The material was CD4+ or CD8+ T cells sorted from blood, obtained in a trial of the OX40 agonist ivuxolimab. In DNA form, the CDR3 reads TGTGCCAGCAGCCCGAGGTCCGGAGTTGGGGCCAACGTCCTGACTTTC. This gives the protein CASSPRSGVGANVLTF.